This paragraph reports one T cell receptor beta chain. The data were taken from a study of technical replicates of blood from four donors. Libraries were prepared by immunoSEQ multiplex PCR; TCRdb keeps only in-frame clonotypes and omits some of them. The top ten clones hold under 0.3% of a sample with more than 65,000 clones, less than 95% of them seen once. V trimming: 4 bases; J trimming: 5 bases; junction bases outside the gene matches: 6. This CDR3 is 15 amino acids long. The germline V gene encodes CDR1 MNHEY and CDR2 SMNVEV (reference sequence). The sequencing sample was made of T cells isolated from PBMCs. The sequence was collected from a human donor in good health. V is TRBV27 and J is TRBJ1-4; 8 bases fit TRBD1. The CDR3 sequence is CASSYVRTGNEKLFF. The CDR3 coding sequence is TGTGCCAGCAGTTACGTCCGGACAGGGAATGAAAAACTGTTTTTT.